These T cell receptor beta chains were read from a single sample in a study of blood T cells in healthy people across ages. In TCRdb, the 5' RACE reads were re-called with MiXCR into one record per CDR3 protein. This sample has about 620,000 distinct CDR3 sequences, with roughly 21% found just once. Sequences were obtained from blood. The receptors were sampled from an older man in good health. Both conserved end residues are part of each CDR3. Fields, in order: J gene, V gene, CDR3 protein.

j_call: TRBJ2-5; v_call: TRBV12-3/TRBV12-4; cdr3_aa: CASSFGSGETQYF
j_call: TRBJ2-1; v_call: TRBV20-1; cdr3_aa: CSARDLRGNEQSF
j_call: TRBJ2-5; v_call: TRBV5-1; cdr3_aa: CASSPAVTAETQYF
j_call: TRBJ1-2; v_call: TRBV6-5; cdr3_aa: CASSYGQTRDYGYTF
j_call: TRBJ1-4; v_call: TRBV20-1; cdr3_aa: CSARQPYNEKLFF
j_call: TRBJ2-7; v_call: TRBV11-1; cdr3_aa: CASSAGLAADYEQYF
j_call: TRBJ1-6; v_call: TRBV25-1; cdr3_aa: CASSEGVGITSPLHF
j_call: TRBJ2-5; v_call: TRBV29-1; cdr3_aa: CSVESGVQETQYF
j_call: TRBJ2-7; v_call: TRBV11-2; cdr3_aa: CASSLQYQIEQYF
j_call: TRBJ2-3; v_call: TRBV24-1; cdr3_aa: CATSIRSPDTQYF
j_call: TRBJ2-2; v_call: TRBV7-7; cdr3_aa: CASSFSGSAGELFF
j_call: TRBJ1-2; v_call: TRBV13; cdr3_aa: CASSLIREEANYGYTF
j_call: TRBJ2-7; v_call: TRBV6-1; cdr3_aa: CASSGNPRGWGEQYF
j_call: TRBJ2-5; v_call: TRBV7-2; cdr3_aa: CASSLFETQYF
j_call: TRBJ2-3; v_call: TRBV5-1; cdr3_aa: CASSQGRSTDTQYF
j_call: TRBJ2-5; v_call: TRBV18; cdr3_aa: CASSPGGQREETQYF
j_call: TRBJ2-1; v_call: TRBV12-3/TRBV12-4; cdr3_aa: CASTQGLAGGPGQFF
j_call: TRBJ2-2; v_call: TRBV9; cdr3_aa: CASSVEPEGGPPFF
j_call: TRBJ2-5; v_call: TRBV20-1; cdr3_aa: CSAPGIRKETQYF
j_call: TRBJ2-5; v_call: TRBV20-1; cdr3_aa: CSAREGTGPPYEQCF
j_call: TRBJ1-4; v_call: TRBV7-2; cdr3_aa: CASSLGQGGIFEKLFF
j_call: TRBJ1-6; v_call: TRBV6-1; cdr3_aa: CASSEERNRHNSPLHF
j_call: TRBJ2-4; v_call: TRBV20-1; cdr3_aa: CSARGQGRNSAKNIQYF
j_call: TRBJ2-3; v_call: TRBV12-3/TRBV12-4; cdr3_aa: CASTPTGGRVSDTQYF
j_call: TRBJ1-4; v_call: TRBV10-3; cdr3_aa: CAISETGGGEKLFF
j_call: TRBJ2-3; v_call: TRBV24-1; cdr3_aa: CATSEPGRDTQYF
j_call: TRBJ2-1; v_call: TRBV10-2; cdr3_aa: CASSESKALNEQFF
j_call: TRBJ2-5; v_call: TRBV28; cdr3_aa: CASSLSRGRAQETQYF
j_call: TRBJ2-7; v_call: TRBV2; cdr3_aa: CASSEALPASGYYEQHF
j_call: TRBJ2-7; v_call: TRBV6-6; cdr3_aa: CASSLDPLGEQYF
j_call: TRBJ2-3; v_call: TRBV10-1; cdr3_aa: CASSDGGRDPDTQYF
j_call: TRBJ2-7; v_call: TRBV7-7; cdr3_aa: CASSRDREEAQYF
j_call: TRBJ1-1; v_call: TRBV29-1; cdr3_aa: CSVGLHEEAFF
j_call: TRBJ2-4; v_call: TRBV3-1; cdr3_aa: CASSQERKVQYF
j_call: TRBJ2-3; v_call: TRBV14; cdr3_aa: CASSQLALDTQYF
j_call: TRBJ2-7; v_call: TRBV28; cdr3_aa: CASSDSRLEQYF
j_call: TRBJ2-1; v_call: TRBV11-1; cdr3_aa: CASRHAMGGSYNEQFF
j_call: TRBJ1-1; v_call: TRBV3-1; cdr3_aa: CASSHGDTEAFF
j_call: TRBJ2-5; v_call: TRBV4-1; cdr3_aa: CASSQDKGAVTASETRYF
j_call: TRBJ1-5; v_call: TRBV7-2; cdr3_aa: CASSLIAGGNQPQHF
j_call: TRBJ2-1; v_call: TRBV3-1; cdr3_aa: CASSQVREGRYEQFF
j_call: TRBJ2-7; v_call: TRBV27; cdr3_aa: CASSNRGPGSLYEQYF
j_call: TRBJ1-3; v_call: TRBV29-1; cdr3_aa: CSGLAGNTIYF
j_call: TRBJ2-7; v_call: TRBV6-1; cdr3_aa: CASSAGTRSYEQYF
j_call: TRBJ2-6; v_call: TRBV14; cdr3_aa: CASSRGLTGANVLTF
j_call: NA; v_call: TRBV28; cdr3_aa: CASSPDGLAGLNEQFF
j_call: TRBJ2-1; v_call: TRBV20-1; cdr3_aa: CSARGWLAGGSSYNEQFF
j_call: TRBJ2-2; v_call: TRBV5-1; cdr3_aa: CASSVGTTGTGELFF
j_call: NA; v_call: TRBV27; cdr3_aa: CATQFNGRSSYEQYF
j_call: TRBJ2-5; v_call: TRBV5-1; cdr3_aa: CASSKSDRGPGTQYF
j_call: TRBJ1-6; v_call: TRBV5-1; cdr3_aa: CACSVVGGSDSPLHF
j_call: TRBJ2-1; v_call: TRBV7-9; cdr3_aa: CASSLGPDSYNEQFF
j_call: TRBJ2-2; v_call: TRBV6-2/TRBV6-3; cdr3_aa: CASSADPPSGASNTGELFF